This TCR beta chain was captured in a study of CD8+ T cells in alopecia areata. Study-level results: Greater clonality was observed in lesional scalp samples, especially alopecia totalis/universalis, versus normal scalp. Throughout tofacitinib, many expanded lesional clones continued to persist in scalp and blood.

Treatment noted: oral pan-JAK inhibitor, 5-10 mg twice daily. T lymphocytes (CD4+ and CD8+) were sorted from PBMCs. Extraction and reverse transcription of RNA yielded cDNA as the sequencing template. The protocol was immunoSEQ multiplex PCR, while the TCRdb copy is restricted to in-frame clones and leaves out a portion. This sample carries around 270,000 clones, about three fifths of them seen once, and the ten largest clones take more than 1.5%. About this clone itself: Its cognate antigen is unknown.

This TCR derives from a human donor with alopecia areata. Sample: CD4+ T cells sorted from blood, taken at week 24, from a patient treated with tofacitinib.

CDR3 bases: TGCAGCGTTGGAGGTCGGCAGAACACTGAAGCTTTCTTT. This encodes CSVGGRQNTEAFF. J is TRBJ1-1 and V is TRBV29-1; D gene uncertain. V was cut by 4 bases and J by 1 base, with 10 bases left in between. The CDR3 runs 13 residues. Germline CDR1 SQVTM, CDR2 ANQGSEA.